The clone carrying this T cell receptor beta chain is a singleton in its sample. The source of the sample is a study of T cell changes during pregnancy in multiple sclerosis. Profiling relied on immunoSEQ multiplex PCR, and the TCRdb table lists in-frame clones only, not all of them. Among about 38,000 clones listed, roughly 91% were seen once. Germline CDR1 and CDR2: WNHNN and SYGVQD (reference sequence). The CDR3 sequence is 14 residues long. Trimming stripped 5 bases from V and 6 bases from J, with 13 bases between. The TCR comes from a female donor with multiple sclerosis, enrolled in a pregnancy study. This specimen consisted of CD8+ T cells from peripheral blood mononuclear cells, obtained in the second trimester of pregnancy. The rearrangement joins TRBV10-1 to TRBJ2-2, with D possibly matching TRBD1 (5 bases). This CDR3 reads CASSSRVEAGELFF. The CDR3 coding sequence is TGCGCCAGCAGTTCCAGGGTAGAGGCCGGGGAGCTGTTTTTT.